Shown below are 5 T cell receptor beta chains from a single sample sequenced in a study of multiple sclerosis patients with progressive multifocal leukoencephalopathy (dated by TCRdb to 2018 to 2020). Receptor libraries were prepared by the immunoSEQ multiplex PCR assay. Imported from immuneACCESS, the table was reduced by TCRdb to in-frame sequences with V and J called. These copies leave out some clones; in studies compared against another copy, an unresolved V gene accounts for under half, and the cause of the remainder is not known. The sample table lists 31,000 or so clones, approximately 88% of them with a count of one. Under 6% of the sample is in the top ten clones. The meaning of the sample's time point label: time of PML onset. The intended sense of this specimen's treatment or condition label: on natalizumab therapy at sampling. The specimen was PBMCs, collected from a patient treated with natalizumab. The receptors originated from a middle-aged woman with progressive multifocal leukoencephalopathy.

The CDR3 loop is CASMVGGLLYNEQFF. The CDR3 region has the DNA TGTGCCAGCATGGTCGGGGGCCTCCTTTACAATGAGCAGTTCTTC. This sequence joins TRBV2 and TRBJ2-1; tentatively, D is TRBD1 or TRBD2 (6 bases each). CDR1 and CDR2 from the germline V gene are SNHLY and FYNNEI. V dropped 7 bases and J dropped 4 bases, with 17 bases sitting between them. The CDR3 consists of 15 residues. The whole variable domain, filled in from reference TRBV2 and TRBJ2-1, reads EPEVTQTPSHQVTQMGQEVILRCVPISNHLYFYWYRQILGQKVEFLVSFYNNEISEKSEIFDDQFSVERPDGSNFTLKIRSTKLEDSAMYFCASMVGGLLYNEQFFGPGTRLTVL.

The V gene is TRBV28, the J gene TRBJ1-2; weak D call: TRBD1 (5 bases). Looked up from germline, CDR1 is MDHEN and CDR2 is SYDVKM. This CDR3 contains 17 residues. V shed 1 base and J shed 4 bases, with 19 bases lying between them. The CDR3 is CASSLYGDVGGSYGYTF. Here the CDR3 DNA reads TGTGCCAGCAGTTTATATGGGGACGTTGGAGGGTCCTATGGCTACACCTTC.

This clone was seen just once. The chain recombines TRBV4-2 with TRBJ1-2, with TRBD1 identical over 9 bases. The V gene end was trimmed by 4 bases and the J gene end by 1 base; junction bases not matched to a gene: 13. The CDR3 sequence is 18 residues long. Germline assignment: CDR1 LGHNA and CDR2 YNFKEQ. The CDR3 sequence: CASSLTGTGGADNYGYTF. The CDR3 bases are TGTGCCAGCAGCCTTACGGGAACAGGGGGCGCGGATAACTATGGCTACACCTTC.

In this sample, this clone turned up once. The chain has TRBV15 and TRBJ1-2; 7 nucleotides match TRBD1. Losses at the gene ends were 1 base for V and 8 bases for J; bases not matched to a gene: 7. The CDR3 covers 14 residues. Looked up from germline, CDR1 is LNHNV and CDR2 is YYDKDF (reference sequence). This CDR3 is CATSRGDRKSGYTF. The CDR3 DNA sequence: TGTGCCACCAGCAGAGGGGACAGAAAGAGCGGCTACACCTTC.

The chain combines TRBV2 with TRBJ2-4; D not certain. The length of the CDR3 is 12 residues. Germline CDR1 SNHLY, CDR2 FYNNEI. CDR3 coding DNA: TGTGCAACCAGACTAGCCAAAAACATTCAGTACTTC. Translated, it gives CATRLAKNIQYF.